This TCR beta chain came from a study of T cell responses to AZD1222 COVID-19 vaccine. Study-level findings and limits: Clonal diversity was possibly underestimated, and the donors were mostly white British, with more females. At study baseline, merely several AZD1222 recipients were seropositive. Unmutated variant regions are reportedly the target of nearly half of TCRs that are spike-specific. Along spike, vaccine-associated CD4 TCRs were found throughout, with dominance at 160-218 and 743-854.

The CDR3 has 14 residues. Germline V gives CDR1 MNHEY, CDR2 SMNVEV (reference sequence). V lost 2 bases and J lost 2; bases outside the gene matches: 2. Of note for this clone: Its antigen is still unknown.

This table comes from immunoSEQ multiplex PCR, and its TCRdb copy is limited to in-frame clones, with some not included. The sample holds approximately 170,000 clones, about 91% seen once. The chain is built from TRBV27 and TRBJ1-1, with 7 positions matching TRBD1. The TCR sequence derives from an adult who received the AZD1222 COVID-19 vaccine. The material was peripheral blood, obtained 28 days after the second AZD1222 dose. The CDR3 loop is CASSLRGPNTEAFF. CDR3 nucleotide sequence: TGTGCCAGCAGTTTAAGGGGGCCAAACACTGAAGCTTTCTTT.